The source of this TCR beta chain is a study of blood T cells in healthy people across ages. The study, taken as a whole, reports: Higher diversity and more naive CD4+ cells were features of long-lived donors, compared to aged donors.

Sample-barcoded 5' priming and a J-beta primer mix drove a second PCR of roughly 6 to 12 cycles. Every sample returned 2.5 million or more CDR3-containing paired-end reads. TCRdb reanalysed the 5' RACE reads using MiXCR and keeps one entry per CDR3 protein. In the table there are about 1.1 million distinct CDR3 sequences, roughly two fifths of which are singletons. Concerning this clonotype itself: As yet, its antigen is unknown. Compared with germline, one end of the junction differs, possibly owing to a read error.

Germline loops: CDR1 MNHEY, CDR2 SVGEGT. The CDR3 runs to 15 residues. Source material: blood. J is TRBJ2-4 and V is TRBV6-2 or TRBV6-3; tentatively, D is TRBD1 or TRBD2 (5 bases each). The J call could be wrong; TRBJ2-7 is a better fit for the DNA end. The sequence was obtained from a man between 18 and 29 years old in good health. CDR3 region: CAGSPNRDGRHEQYF. The CDR3 DNA follows: TGTGCCGGCAGTCCTAACCGGGACGGACGCCACGAGCAGTACTTC.